Here is one T cell receptor (beta chain) with its context. Its antigen is unknown. 13 Jbeta primers and 60 Vbeta primers were used for the PCR. Sequencing was performed with immunoSEQ multiplex PCR; in TCRdb, only in-frame clones are kept and a portion is missing. The sample has over 150,000 clones; more than 65% are singletons. The sample comes from a study of cytomegalovirus exposure and HLA in healthy donors. Study-wide points: An ancestry cluster, one associated with Asian ancestry, reportedly showed fewer N-insertions than the approximately 670-donor mean in a later analysis.

This CDR3 is 14 amino acids long. Germline-derived CDR1 and CDR2 are SGHVS and FQNEAQ. The J segment lost 3 bases and the V segment lost 4 bases, leaving 5 bases of the junction unmatched. The specimen was PBMCs. The chain recombines TRBV7-8 with TRBJ1-1, with 7 bases aligning to TRBD1. The origin of this receptor is a woman between 40 and 50 years old in good health and CMV-seropositive. The CDR3 is CASSSDRDYTEAFF. Here the CDR3 DNA reads TGTGCCAGCAGCTCTGACAGGGACTACACTGAAGCTTTCTTT.